What follows describes a single TCR beta chain. Its target is unknown. This record comes from a study of cytomegalovirus exposure and HLA in healthy donors. Study-level results: TCR beta V- and J-gene trimming, according to a later analysis, was linked to a missense DCLRE1C variant.

The PCR contained 60 Vbeta and 13 Jbeta primers. In the authors' methods: In a later analysis, approximately 80 million unique TCR beta chains included roughly 11 million shared by two or more donors. Produced via immunoSEQ multiplex PCR; TCRdb's table is partial and in-frame only. The V and J calls and clone size are taken from that table; D and trimming were inferred from the DNA. The data hold about 160,000 clones, with about 73% observed a single time. The sequence was obtained from a woman aged 35 to 49 in good health and CMV-seronegative. Sequences were obtained from PBMCs.

CDR3 loop: CASSSGGQETQYF. In DNA form, the CDR3 reads TGTGCCAGCTCCAGCGGGGGGCAAGAGACCCAGTACTTC. The chain is built from TRBV9 and TRBJ2-5, with 9 bases aligning to TRBD2. CDR1 is SGDLS and CDR2 is YYNGEE in the germline V gene. J lost 2 bases, V lost 7 bases, and 3 bases had no gene match. The CDR3 is made up of 13 amino acids.